This entry describes one T cell receptor (beta chain). This specimen comes from a study of control samples from healthy donors and cancer patients. Sequencing used immunoSEQ multiplex PCR; TCRdb keeps in-frame clones, though not all of them. The sample comprises 150,000 to 190,000 clones, 93% of which are singletons, and over 2% rests with the top ten. The germline CDR1 and CDR2 sequences are MNHNS and SASEGT. Trimming cost V 3 bases and J 2 bases, with 17 bases left between them. The CDR3 has 16 amino acids. Source material: blood. The V gene is TRBV6-1, the J gene TRBJ2-7; no definite D call. This TCR was sampled from a man aged 45-65 years in good health. The CDR3 here is CASSDLSGRPTYEQYF. CDR3 nucleotides: TGTGCCAGCAGTGATCTGTCAGGTAGACCGACCTACGAGCAGTACTTC.